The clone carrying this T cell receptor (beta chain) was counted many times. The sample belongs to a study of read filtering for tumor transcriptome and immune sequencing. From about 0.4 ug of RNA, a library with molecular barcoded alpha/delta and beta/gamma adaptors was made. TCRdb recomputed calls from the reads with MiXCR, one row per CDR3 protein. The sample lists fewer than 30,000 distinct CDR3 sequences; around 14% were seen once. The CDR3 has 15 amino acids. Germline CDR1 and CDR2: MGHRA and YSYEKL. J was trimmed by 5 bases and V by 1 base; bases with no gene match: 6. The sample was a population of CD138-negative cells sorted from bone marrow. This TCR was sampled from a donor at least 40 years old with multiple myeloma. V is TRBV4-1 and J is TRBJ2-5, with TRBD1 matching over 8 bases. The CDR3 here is CASSQGQGMLETQYF. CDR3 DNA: TGCGCCAGCAGCCAAGGACAGGGGATGTTGGAGACCCAGTACTTC.